This entry features one T cell receptor (beta chain) sequence. This specimen belongs to a study of shared T cell receptors in the human thymus. Generated by immunoSEQ multiplex PCR, the TCRdb table keeps only in-frame clones and is missing some. This sample carries 450,000 to 650,000 clones, around 82% of them seen once, and the ten largest clones take about 0.014%. These data also formed part of another study, on human thymus T cells. That paper notes: Corrective surgery for congenital heart defects was being performed on the healthy Finnish infants who were the donors.

Material: thymocytes. The receptor was isolated from a boy under three years old with a congenital heart defect.

Here the CDR3 reads CASSMLRGGGSGANVLTF. The CDR3 DNA follows: TGTGCCAGTAGTATGCTCCGGGGGGGCGGCTCTGGGGCCAACGTCCTGACTTTC. The chain joins TRBV19 to TRBJ2-6; TRBD2 agrees at 8 bases. J gave up 0 bases and V 3 bases, and 7 bases lay outside the gene matches. CDR1 is LNHDA, CDR2 SQIVND, per germline (reference sequence). The CDR3 has 18 amino acids.